This T cell receptor beta chain emerged from a study of early stage breast cancer tumors. Only a few counts were recorded for this clone. The assay was immunoSEQ multiplex PCR, and TCRdb's table has in-frame clones only and misses some. The sample shows 40,000 to 60,000 clones, around 83% of them seen only once. The CDR3 length is 15 residues. With V trimmed by 4 bases and J by 7 bases, 7 bases remained unmatched. Germline V CDR1 and CDR2: LNHDA, SQIVND (reference sequence). Source material: blood. The V call is TRBV19, the J call TRBJ1-4, with 9 bases aligning to TRBD1. The TCR sequence derives from a person aged 45 to 59 with breast cancer. CDR3: CASSSLQGAVEKLFF. The CDR3 bases are TGTGCCAGTAGTAGTCTACAGGGGGCAGTTGAAAAACTGTTTTTT.